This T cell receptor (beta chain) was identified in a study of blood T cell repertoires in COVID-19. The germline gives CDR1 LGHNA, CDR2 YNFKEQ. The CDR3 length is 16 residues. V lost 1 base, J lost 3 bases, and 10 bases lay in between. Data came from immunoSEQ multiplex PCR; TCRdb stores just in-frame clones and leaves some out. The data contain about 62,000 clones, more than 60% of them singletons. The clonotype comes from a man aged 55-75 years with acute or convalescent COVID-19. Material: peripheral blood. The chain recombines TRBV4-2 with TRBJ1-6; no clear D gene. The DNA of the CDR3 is TGTGCCAGCAGCCAAGTATCGCCAGACTATAATTCACCCCTCCACTTT. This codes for CASSQVSPDYNSPLHF.